This T cell receptor beta chain comes out of a study of blood T cell repertoires in COVID-19. About the research overall: Whether acute or convalescent, the COVID-19 samples came from the United States, Italy and Spain. Sources were T cells, B-cell-depleted T cells, or PBMCs; the material itself was cDNA or gDNA.

In the source study's methods: Amplification from reference gene primers served as the basis for estimated nucleated cell counts. Measured with immunoSEQ multiplex PCR; TCRdb has only the in-frame clones, and not every one. V and J calls and clone size are those listed in that table; D and trimming were worked out from the DNA. The sample comprises about 130,000 clones, approximately 85% of which are singletons, and more than 3.5% rests with the top ten. This clone was seen only a few times. V was pared by 0 bases and J by 6 bases, with 8 bases between. From germline, CDR1 is MNHNY and CDR2 SVGAGI (reference sequence). This CDR3 contains 13 residues.

The sample consisted of peripheral blood. The TCR sequence derives from a human donor in a cohort sampled during active COVID-19. V is TRBV6-6 and J is TRBJ1-2; D gene unclear. The CDR3 DNA follows: TGTGCCAGCAGTTACTCGACCGAGGATGGCTACACCTTC. Residues: CASSYSTEDGYTF.